Listed below are T cell receptor beta chains from one sample, sequenced in a study of T-cell memory formation after mild COVID-19. TCRdb processed the 5' RACE reads anew with MiXCR; each CDR3 protein has one entry. The sample lists around 65,000 distinct CDR3 sequences, 9.3% occurring once. Input material: PBMCs or a T cell subset sorted from them (not recorded which). The source of these receptors is a man between 18 and 29 years old who had mild COVID-19 (a few samples of this study predate the infection). Cell type and time point are not known. CDR3s include the opening cysteine and the closing phenylalanine or tryptophan. A D gene is named only where the DNA matches it firmly. The size entry is marked missing in some rows and otherwise reads once, few, many or a size class.

cdr3_aa: CASRAALLEPQHF
cdr3_nt: TGTGCCAGCAGGGCGGCCCTCCTAGAGCCCCAGCATTTT
j_call: TRBJ1-5
d_call: -
v_call: TRBV6-5
clone_size: few

cdr3_aa: CASKLFSLMNTEAFF
cdr3_nt: TGTGCCAGCAAGCTGTTCTCTCTAATGAACACTGAAGCTTTCTTT
j_call: TRBJ1-1
d_call: -
v_call: TRBV28
clone_size: few

cdr3_aa: CSAVSGNQPQHF
cdr3_nt: TGCAGTGCTGTTTCCGGGAATCAGCCCCAGCATTTT
j_call: TRBJ1-5
d_call: -
v_call: TRBV20-1
clone_size: medium-sized

cdr3_aa: CASSVGGGADTQYF
cdr3_nt: TGTGCCAGCAGCGTAGGCGGGGGGGCCGATACGCAGTATTTT
j_call: TRBJ2-3
d_call: TRBD2
v_call: TRBV9
clone_size: -

cdr3_aa: CASSLGGRVSTDTQYF
cdr3_nt: TGCGCCAGCAGCTTGGGTGGCAGGGTGAGCACAGATACGCAGTATTTT
j_call: TRBJ2-3
d_call: -
v_call: TRBV5-1
clone_size: many

cdr3_aa: CASSLALTSGAYNEQFF
cdr3_nt: TGCGCCAGCAGCTTGGCCTTAACTAGCGGGGCCTACAATGAGCAGTTCTTC
j_call: TRBJ2-1
d_call: TRBD2
v_call: TRBV5-1
clone_size: many

cdr3_aa: CASTPTRAGGPYGYTF
cdr3_nt: TGTGCCAGCACACCTACGCGAGCGGGGGGGCCCTATGGCTACACCTTC
j_call: TRBJ1-2
d_call: -
v_call: TRBV12-3/TRBV12-4
clone_size: few

cdr3_aa: CASSIRLVEQFF
cdr3_nt: TGTGCCAGCAGCATACGACTAGTTGAGCAGTTCTTC
j_call: TRBJ2-1
d_call: -
v_call: TRBV7-2
clone_size: -

cdr3_aa: CASSRQGAGYGYTF
cdr3_nt: TGTGCCAGCAGCCGACAGGGGGCCGGCTATGGCTACACCTTC
j_call: TRBJ1-2
d_call: TRBD1
v_call: TRBV7-2
clone_size: few

cdr3_aa: CATKTGGATNEKLFF
cdr3_nt: TGTGCCACCAAGACTGGGGGTGCAACTAATGAAAAACTGTTTTTT
j_call: TRBJ1-4
d_call: -
v_call: TRBV10-3
clone_size: -

cdr3_aa: CASSLGTSGGLNEQFF
cdr3_nt: TGCGCCAGCAGCTTGGGGACTAGCGGGGGTCTAAATGAGCAGTTCTTC
j_call: TRBJ2-1
d_call: TRBD2
v_call: TRBV5-1
clone_size: -

cdr3_aa: CSARKTISNTDTQYF
cdr3_nt: TGCAGTGCTAGAAAGACCATCTCTAACACAGATACGCAGTATTTT
j_call: TRBJ2-3
d_call: -
v_call: TRBV20-1
clone_size: few

cdr3_aa: CASSQVLELAGLDTQYF
cdr3_nt: TGTGCCAGCAGCCAAGTGCTTGAACTAGCGGGGCTCGATACGCAGTATTTT
j_call: TRBJ2-3
d_call: TRBD2
v_call: TRBV3-1
clone_size: -

cdr3_aa: CSAPTFDRAYGYTF
cdr3_nt: TGCAGTGCACCGACCTTTGACAGGGCCTATGGCTACACCTTC
j_call: TRBJ1-2
d_call: TRBD1
v_call: TRBV20-1
clone_size: many

cdr3_aa: CAISGSINEQFF
cdr3_nt: TGTGCCATCAGTGGCTCCATCAATGAGCAGTTCTTC
j_call: TRBJ2-1
d_call: -
v_call: TRBV10-3
clone_size: few

cdr3_aa: CASRRGLDYGYTF
cdr3_nt: TGTGCCAGCAGACGGGGCTTAGACTATGGCTACACCTTC
j_call: TRBJ1-2
d_call: -
v_call: TRBV7-3
clone_size: many

cdr3_aa: CASSYSERQPQHF
cdr3_nt: TGTGCCAGCAGTTACTCCGAGAGGCAGCCCCAGCATTTT
j_call: TRBJ1-5
d_call: -
v_call: TRBV6-5
clone_size: few

cdr3_aa: CATSSPRGGNEQFF
cdr3_nt: TGTGCCACCAGCAGTCCTCGGGGGGGGAATGAGCAGTTCTTC
j_call: TRBJ2-1
d_call: TRBD2
v_call: TRBV15
clone_size: many

cdr3_aa: CATSSWGGSSYNEQFF
cdr3_nt: TGTGCCACCAGCAGTTGGGGGGGGAGCTCCTACAATGAGCAGTTCTTC
j_call: TRBJ2-1
d_call: TRBD2
v_call: TRBV15
clone_size: -

cdr3_aa: CASSPAGGGSPLHF
cdr3_nt: TGTGCCAGCAGCCCCGCCGGGGGGGGTTCACCCCTCCACTTT
j_call: TRBJ1-6
d_call: -
v_call: TRBV5-6
clone_size: few

cdr3_aa: CASSLDQGIGYTF
cdr3_nt: TGTGCCAGCAGCTTAGACCAGGGAATCGGCTACACCTTC
j_call: TRBJ1-2
d_call: -
v_call: TRBV7-6
clone_size: few

cdr3_aa: CASSYSLRSGETQYF
cdr3_nt: TGTGCCAGCAGTTACTCGTTAAGGTCGGGAGAGACCCAGTACTTC
j_call: TRBJ2-5
d_call: -
v_call: TRBV6-5
clone_size: -

cdr3_aa: CSARVTGQSYTF
cdr3_nt: TGCAGTGCTAGAGTTACGGGCCAAAGCTACACCTTC
j_call: TRBJ1-2
d_call: -
v_call: TRBV20-1
clone_size: few

cdr3_aa: CASSYWGSDTQYF
cdr3_nt: TGCGCCAGCAGTTATTGGGGTTCAGATACGCAGTATTTT
j_call: TRBJ2-3
d_call: -
v_call: TRBV5-1
clone_size: -

cdr3_aa: CASSYSLELGQPQHF
cdr3_nt: TGTGCCAGCAGTTACTCGCTTGAGTTAGGTCAGCCCCAGCATTTT
j_call: TRBJ1-5
d_call: -
v_call: TRBV6-2/TRBV6-3
clone_size: -

cdr3_aa: CASSQDWVKPYSGANVLTF
cdr3_nt: TGTGCCAGCAGCCAAGACTGGGTGAAGCCTTACTCTGGGGCCAACGTCCTGACTTTC
j_call: TRBJ2-6
d_call: -
v_call: TRBV4-2
clone_size: many

cdr3_aa: CASSSQAPRYQYF
cdr3_nt: TGTGCCAGCAGTTCCCAAGCCCCGAGGTACCAGTACTTC
j_call: TRBJ2-5
d_call: -
v_call: TRBV12-3/TRBV12-4
clone_size: -

cdr3_aa: CASSLSAGAYNEQFF
cdr3_nt: TGTGCCAGCAGCTTAAGTGCGGGGGCTTACAATGAGCAGTTCTTC
j_call: TRBJ2-1
d_call: -
v_call: TRBV7-3
clone_size: -